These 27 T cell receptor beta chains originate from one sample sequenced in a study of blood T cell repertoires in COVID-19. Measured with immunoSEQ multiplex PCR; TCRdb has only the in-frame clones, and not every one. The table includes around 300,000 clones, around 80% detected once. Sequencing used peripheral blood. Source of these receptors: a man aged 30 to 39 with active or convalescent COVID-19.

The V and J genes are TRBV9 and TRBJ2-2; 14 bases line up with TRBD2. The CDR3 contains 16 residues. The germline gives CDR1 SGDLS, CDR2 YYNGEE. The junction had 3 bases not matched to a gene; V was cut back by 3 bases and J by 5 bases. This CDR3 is CASSGRLAGGTGELFF. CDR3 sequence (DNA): TGTGCCAGCAGCGGTCGACTAGCGGGAGGGACCGGGGAGCTGTTTTTT.

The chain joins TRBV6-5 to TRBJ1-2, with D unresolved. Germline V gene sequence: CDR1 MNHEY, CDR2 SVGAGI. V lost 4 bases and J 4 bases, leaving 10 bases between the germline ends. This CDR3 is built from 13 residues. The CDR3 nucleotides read TGTGCCAGCAGTTCGAGGGAGGGCTATGGCTACACCTTC. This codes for CASSSREGYGYTF.

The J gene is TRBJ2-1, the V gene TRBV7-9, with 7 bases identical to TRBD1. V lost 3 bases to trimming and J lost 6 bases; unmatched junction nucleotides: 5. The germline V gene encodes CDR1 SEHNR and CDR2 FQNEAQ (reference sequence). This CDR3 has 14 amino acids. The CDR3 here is CASSFRQGSNEQFF. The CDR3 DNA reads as TGTGCCAGCAGCTTCCGACAGGGTTCCAATGAGCAGTTCTTC. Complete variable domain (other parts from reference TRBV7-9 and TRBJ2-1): DTGVSQNPRHKITKRGQNVTFRCDPISEHNRLYWYRQTLGQGPEFLTYFQNEAQLEKSRLLSDRFSAERPKGSFSTLEIQRTEQGDSAMYLCASSFRQGSNEQFFGPGTRLTVL.

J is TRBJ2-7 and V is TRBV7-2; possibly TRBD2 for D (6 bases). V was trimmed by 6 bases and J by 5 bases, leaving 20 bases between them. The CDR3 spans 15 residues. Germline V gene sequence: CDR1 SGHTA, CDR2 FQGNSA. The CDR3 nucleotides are TGTGCCAGCAGTCCATCGGAGGGCCTGAACAACGAGCAGTACTTC. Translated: CASSPSEGLNNEQYF.

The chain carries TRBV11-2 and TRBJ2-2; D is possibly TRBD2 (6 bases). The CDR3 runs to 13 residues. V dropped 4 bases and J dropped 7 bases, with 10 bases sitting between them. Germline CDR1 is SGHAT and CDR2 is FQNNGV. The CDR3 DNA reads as TGTGCCAGCAGCTACCGGAGGGGCGGGGAGCTGTTTTTT. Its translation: CASSYRRGGELFF. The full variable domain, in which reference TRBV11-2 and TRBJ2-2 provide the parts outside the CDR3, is EAGVAQSPRYKIIEKRQSVAFWCNPISGHATLYWYQQILGQGPKLLIQFQNNGVVDDSQLPKDRFSAERLKGVDSTLKIQPAKLEDSAVYLCASSYRRGGELFFGEGSRLTVL.

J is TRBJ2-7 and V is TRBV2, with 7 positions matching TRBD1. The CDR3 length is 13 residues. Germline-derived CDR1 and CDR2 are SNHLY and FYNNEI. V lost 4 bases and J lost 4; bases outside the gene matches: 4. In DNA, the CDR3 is TGTGCCAGCAGTGGGGGACAGCGATACGAGCAGTACTTC. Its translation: CASSGGQRYEQYF.

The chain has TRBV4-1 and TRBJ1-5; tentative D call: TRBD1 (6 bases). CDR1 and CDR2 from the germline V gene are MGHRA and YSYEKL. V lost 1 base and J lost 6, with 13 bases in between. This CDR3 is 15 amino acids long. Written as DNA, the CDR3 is TGCGCCAGCAGCCAAGTGGGGGCGAAGGGTCAGCCCCAGCATTTT. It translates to CASSQVGAKGQPQHF.

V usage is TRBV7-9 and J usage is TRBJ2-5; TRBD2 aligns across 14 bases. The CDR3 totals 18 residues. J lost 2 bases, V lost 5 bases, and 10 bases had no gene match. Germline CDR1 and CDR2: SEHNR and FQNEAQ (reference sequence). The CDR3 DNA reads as TGTGCCAGCAGCAAGGGGACTAGCGGGAGAGCGTTACAAGAGACCCAGTACTTC. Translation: CASSKGTSGRALQETQYF.

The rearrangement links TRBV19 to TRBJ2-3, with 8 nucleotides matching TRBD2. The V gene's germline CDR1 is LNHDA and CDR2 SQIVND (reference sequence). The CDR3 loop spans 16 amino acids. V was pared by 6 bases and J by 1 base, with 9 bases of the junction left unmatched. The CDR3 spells CASRPQLAAGTDTQYF. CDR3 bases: TGTGCCAGTAGACCTCAACTAGCGGCTGGCACAGATACGCAGTATTTT.

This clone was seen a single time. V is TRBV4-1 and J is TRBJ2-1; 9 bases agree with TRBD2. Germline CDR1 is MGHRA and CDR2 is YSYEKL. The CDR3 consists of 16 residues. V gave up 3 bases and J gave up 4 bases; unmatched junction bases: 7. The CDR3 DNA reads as TGCGCCAGCAGCCAGAGGGAGCGGGGGGAGTACAATGAGCAGTTCTTC. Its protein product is CASSQRERGEYNEQFF.

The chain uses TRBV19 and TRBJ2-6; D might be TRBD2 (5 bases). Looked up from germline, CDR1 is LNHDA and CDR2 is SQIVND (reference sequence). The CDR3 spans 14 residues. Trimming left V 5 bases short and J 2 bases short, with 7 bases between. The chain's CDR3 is CASSFGAGANVLTF. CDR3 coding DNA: TGTGCCAGTAGTTTCGGGGCTGGGGCCAACGTCCTGACTTTC.

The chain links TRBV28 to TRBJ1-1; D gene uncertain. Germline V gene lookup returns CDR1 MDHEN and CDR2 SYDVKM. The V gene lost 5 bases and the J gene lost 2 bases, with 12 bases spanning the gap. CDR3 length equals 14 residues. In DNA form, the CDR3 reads TGTGCCAGCAGTCGATCGGGAAGAAACACTGAAGCTTTCTTT. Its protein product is CASSRSGRNTEAFF.

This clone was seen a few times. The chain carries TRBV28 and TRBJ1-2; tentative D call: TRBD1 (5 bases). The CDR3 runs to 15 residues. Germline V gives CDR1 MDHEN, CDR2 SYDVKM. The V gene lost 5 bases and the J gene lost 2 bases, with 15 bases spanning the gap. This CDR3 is CASSPPGGPNYGYTF. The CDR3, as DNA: TGTGCCAGCAGTCCCCCGGGGGGACCAAACTATGGCTACACCTTC.

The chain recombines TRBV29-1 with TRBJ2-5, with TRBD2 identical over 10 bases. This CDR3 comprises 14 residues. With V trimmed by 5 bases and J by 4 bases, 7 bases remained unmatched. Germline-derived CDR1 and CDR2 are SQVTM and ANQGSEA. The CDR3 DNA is TGCAGCGTTTCGAAAGCGGGGGGGCGAGAGACCCAGTACTTC. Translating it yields CSVSKAGGRETQYF.

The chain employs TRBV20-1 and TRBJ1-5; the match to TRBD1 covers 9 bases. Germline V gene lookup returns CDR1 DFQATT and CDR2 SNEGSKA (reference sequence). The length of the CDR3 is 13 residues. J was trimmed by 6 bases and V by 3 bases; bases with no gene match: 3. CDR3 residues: CSASTGGVQPQHF. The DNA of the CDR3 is TGCAGTGCTAGTACAGGGGGCGTTCAGCCCCAGCATTTT.

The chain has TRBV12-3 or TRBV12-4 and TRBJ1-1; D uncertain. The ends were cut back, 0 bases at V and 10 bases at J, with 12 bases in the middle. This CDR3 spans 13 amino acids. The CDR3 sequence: CASSLARGQVAFF. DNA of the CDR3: TGTGCCAGCAGTTTAGCGCGAGGTCAAGTAGCTTTCTTT.

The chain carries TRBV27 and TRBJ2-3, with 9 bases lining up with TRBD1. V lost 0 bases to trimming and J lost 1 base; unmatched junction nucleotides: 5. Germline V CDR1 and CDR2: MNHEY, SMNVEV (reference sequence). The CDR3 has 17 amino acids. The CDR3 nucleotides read TGTGCCAGCAGTTTATCGGGACAGGGAATGGGCACAGATACGCAGTATTTT. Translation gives CASSLSGQGMGTDTQYF.

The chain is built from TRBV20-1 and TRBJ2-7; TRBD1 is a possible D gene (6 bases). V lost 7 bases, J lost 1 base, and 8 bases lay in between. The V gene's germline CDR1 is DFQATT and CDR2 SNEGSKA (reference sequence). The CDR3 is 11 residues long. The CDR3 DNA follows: TGCAGTGTCAGGGGTTCCTACGAGCAGTACTTC. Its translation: CSVRGSYEQYF.

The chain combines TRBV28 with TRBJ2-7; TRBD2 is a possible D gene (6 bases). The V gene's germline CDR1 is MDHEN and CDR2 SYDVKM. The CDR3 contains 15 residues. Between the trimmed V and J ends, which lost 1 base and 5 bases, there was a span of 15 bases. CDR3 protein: CASSLSAGQIHEQYF. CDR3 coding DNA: TGTGCCAGCAGTTTATCAGCGGGTCAGATCCACGAGCAGTACTTC.

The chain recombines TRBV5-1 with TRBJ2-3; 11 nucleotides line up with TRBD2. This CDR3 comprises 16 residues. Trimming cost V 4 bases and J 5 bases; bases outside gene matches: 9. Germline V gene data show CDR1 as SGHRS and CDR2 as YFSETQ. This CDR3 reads CASSIGLAGPEDTQYF. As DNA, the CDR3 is TGCGCCAGCAGCATCGGACTAGCGGGCCCTGAAGATACGCAGTATTTT.

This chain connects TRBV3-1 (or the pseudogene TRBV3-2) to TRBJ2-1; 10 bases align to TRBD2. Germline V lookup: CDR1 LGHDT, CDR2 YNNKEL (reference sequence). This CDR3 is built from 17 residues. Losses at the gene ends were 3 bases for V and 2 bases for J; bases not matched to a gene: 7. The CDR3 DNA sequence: TGTGCCAGCAGCCAGTCTAGCGGGAGTAGCGCCTACAATGAGCAGTTCTTC. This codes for CASSQSSGSSAYNEQFF.

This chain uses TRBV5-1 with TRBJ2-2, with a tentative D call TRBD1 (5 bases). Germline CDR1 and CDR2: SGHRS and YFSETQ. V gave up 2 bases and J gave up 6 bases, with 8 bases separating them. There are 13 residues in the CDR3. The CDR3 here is CASSFKGAGELFF. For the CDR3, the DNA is TGCGCCAGCAGCTTTAAAGGGGCCGGGGAGCTGTTTTTT.

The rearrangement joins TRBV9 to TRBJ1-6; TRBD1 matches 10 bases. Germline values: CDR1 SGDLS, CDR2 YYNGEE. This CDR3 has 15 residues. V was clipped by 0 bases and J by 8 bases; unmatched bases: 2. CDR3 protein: CASSVVGTGDSPLHF. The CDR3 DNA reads TGTGCCAGCAGCGTAGTGGGGACAGGGGATTCACCCCTCCACTTT.

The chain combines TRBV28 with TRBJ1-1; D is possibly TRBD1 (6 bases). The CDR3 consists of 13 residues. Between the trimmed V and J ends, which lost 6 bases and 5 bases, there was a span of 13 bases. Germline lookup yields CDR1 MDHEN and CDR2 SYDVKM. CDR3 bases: TGTGCCAGCAGGAGGGGGTCGGAAACTGAAGCTTTCTTT. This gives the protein CASRRGSETEAFF.

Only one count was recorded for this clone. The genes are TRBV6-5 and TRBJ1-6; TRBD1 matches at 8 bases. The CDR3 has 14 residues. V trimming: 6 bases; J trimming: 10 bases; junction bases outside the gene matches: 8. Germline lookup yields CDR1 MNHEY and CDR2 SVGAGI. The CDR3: CASSSGQGGSPLHF. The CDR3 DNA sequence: TGTGCCAGCAGCTCCGGACAGGGCGGATCACCCCTCCACTTT.

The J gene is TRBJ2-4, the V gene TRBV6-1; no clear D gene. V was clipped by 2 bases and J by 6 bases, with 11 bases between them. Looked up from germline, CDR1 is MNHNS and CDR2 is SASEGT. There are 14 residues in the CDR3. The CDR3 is CASSENEALNIQYF. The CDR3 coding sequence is TGTGCCAGCAGTGAAAACGAAGCTTTAAACATTCAGTACTTC.

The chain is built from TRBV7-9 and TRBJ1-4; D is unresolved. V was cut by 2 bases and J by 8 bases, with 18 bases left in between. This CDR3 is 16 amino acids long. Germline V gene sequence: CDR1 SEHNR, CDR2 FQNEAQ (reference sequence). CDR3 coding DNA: TGTGCCAGCAGCTTATTAGCGGCAGCGAGTGGCGAAAAACTGTTTTTT. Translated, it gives CASSLLAAASGEKLFF.